This T cell receptor (beta chain) emerged from a study of TIL therapy for anti-PD-1-resistant metastatic lung cancer. As for time point: pre-treatment sample, taken before nivolumab and TIL therapy. The immunoSEQ assay was v3. The table came from immunoSEQ multiplex PCR; TCRdb's copy has only in-frame clones and leaves some out. The data show about 55,000 clones, roughly four fifths seen once. This clone occurred once. Material: blood, obtained at baseline. The TCR sequence derives from a person aged 25 to 80 with non-small cell lung cancer.

CDR3 region: CASSEITYNEQFF. The CDR3 DNA reads as TGTGCCAGCAGTGAAATCACCTACAATGAGCAGTTCTTC. The chain links TRBV6-4 to TRBJ2-1; no clear D gene. V shed 3 bases and J shed 2 bases, with 5 bases lying between them. The length of the CDR3 is 13 residues. Germline V lookup: CDR1 MRHNA, CDR2 SNTAGT.